This TCR beta chain derives from a study of regulatory T cells in long-lasting Graves disease. Building of the TCR beta libraries involved iRepertoire HTBI primers and Arm-PCR of CDR3 regions. Via MiXCR, TCRdb re-called the multiplex PCR reads, giving one row per CDR3 protein. The sample holds about 450,000 distinct CDR3 sequences, approximately 15% seen once. With V trimmed by 1 base and J by 0 bases, 10 bases remained unmatched. CDR1 and CDR2 (germline): SGHTA, FQGNSA. This CDR3 has 18 residues. The time point here: newly diagnosed GD, antithyroid drugs for less than 3 months. PBMC RNA was the source of the TCR library. Graves' disease diagnoses followed American Thyroid Association guidelines. From an endocrinology department in Xi'an, China, came the patients. The table lists this clonotype with many counts. This sample was also put to use in a study of T cells in Graves' hyperthyroidism and ophthalmopathy.

The TCR sequence derives from a woman aged 45-65 years with Graves disease. The material sequenced was peripheral blood mononuclear cells (PBMCs), taken at new diagnosis, from a patient treated with antithyroid drugs. The chain employs TRBV7-2 and TRBJ2-3, with 7 nucleotides matching TRBD2. The chain's CDR3 is CASSLGVGGGTSTDTQYF. The CDR3 nucleotides read TGTGCCAGCAGCTTAGGTGTGGGGGGAGGGACTAGCACAGATACGCAGTATTTT.